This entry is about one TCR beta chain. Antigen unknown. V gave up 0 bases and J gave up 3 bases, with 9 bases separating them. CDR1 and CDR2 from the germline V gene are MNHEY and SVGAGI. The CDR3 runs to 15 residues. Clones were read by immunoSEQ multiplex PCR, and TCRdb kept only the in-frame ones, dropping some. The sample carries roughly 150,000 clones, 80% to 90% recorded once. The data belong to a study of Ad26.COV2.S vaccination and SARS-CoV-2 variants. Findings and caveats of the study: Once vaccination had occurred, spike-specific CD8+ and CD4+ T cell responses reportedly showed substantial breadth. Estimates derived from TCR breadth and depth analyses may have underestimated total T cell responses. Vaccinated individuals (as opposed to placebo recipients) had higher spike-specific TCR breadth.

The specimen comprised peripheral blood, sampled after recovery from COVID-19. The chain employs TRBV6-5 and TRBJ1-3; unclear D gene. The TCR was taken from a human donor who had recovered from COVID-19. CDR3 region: CASSYSRVLGNTIYF. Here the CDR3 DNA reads TGTGCCAGCAGTTACTCGAGAGTTCTTGGAAACACCATATATTTT.